This TCR beta chain was identified during a study of vaccination effects on CD4 cells after COVID-19. At the level of the study: Either the BNT162b2 or mRNA-1273 vaccine was given to participants in two doses.

Some clones are missing from TCRdb's copy, which holds only in-frame ones; the method was immunoSEQ multiplex PCR. The sample includes tens of thousands of clones, over 65% of them seen just once. In regard to this clone: What it binds is not known.

Antigen-specific CD4+ T cells expanded by the ViraFEST assay with viral peptide pools were then sequenced. It was after more than 8 days of culture that CD4+ T cells were isolated. Having tested negative for nucleocapsid antibodies, the vaccine recipients showed no prior SARS-CoV-2 infection. Half-medium changes using IL-2 medium occurred on days 3 and 7. V was shortened by 0 bases and J by 1 base, with 10 bases between the two germline ends. The CDR3 extends over 15 amino acids. Per the germline V gene, CDR1 is SGHKS and CDR2 is YYEKEE (reference sequence). Study findings and constraints: Clones arising from infection and from vaccination showed marked clonal contraction late after vaccination. Only a single clone (1 of 255 vaccine-induced clones in healthy vaccinees) cross-reacted with common cold coronaviruses.

The source was CD4+ T cells from PBMCs cultured with HCoV-OC43 spike peptides, collected before COVID-19 vaccination. Subset in this sample: HCoV-OC43 spike overlapping peptide pool stimulation. V is TRBV5-5 and J is TRBJ1-1; D perhaps matches TRBD1 (6 bases). The TCR was taken from a human donor who received a COVID-19 vaccine. The CDR3 sequence: CASSLGPGANTEAFF. The DNA of the CDR3 is TGTGCCAGCAGCTTGGGTCCGGGGGCGAACACTGAAGCTTTCTTT.